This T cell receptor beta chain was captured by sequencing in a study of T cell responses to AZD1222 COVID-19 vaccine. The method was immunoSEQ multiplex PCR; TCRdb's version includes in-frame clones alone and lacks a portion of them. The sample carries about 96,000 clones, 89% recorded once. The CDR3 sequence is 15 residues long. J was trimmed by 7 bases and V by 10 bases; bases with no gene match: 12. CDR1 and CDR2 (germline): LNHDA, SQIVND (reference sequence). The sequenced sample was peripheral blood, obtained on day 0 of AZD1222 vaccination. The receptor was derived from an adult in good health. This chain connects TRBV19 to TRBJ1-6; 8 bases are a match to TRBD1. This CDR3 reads CATAPDRVSNSPLHF. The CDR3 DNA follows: TGTGCCACCGCCCCGGACAGGGTTAGCAATTCACCCCTCCACTTT.